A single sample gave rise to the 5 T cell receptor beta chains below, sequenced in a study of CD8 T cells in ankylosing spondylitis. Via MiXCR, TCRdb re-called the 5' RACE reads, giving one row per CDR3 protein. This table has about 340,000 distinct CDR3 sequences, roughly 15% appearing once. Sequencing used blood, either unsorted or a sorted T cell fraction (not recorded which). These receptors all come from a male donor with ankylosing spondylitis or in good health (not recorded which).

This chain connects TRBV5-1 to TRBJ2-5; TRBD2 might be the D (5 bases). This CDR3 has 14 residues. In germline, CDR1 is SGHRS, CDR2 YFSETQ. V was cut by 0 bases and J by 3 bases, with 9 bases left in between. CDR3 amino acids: CASSLAFGEETQYF. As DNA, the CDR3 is TGCGCCAGCAGCTTGGCCTTCGGGGAAGAGACCCAGTACTTC.

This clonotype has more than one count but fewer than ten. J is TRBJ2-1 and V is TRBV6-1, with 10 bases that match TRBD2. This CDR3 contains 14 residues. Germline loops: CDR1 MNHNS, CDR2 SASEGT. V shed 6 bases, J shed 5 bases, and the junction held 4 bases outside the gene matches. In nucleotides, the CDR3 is TGTGCCAGCAGAAGGACTAGCGGCAACAATGAGCAGTTCTTC. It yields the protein CASRRTSGNNEQFF.

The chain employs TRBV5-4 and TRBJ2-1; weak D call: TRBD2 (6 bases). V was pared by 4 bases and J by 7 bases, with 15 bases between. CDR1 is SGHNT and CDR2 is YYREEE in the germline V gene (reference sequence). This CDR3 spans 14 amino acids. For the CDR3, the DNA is TGTGCCAGCAGCGAGCCGGAGGGCGGGAATGAGCAGTTCTTC. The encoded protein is CASSEPEGGNEQFF.

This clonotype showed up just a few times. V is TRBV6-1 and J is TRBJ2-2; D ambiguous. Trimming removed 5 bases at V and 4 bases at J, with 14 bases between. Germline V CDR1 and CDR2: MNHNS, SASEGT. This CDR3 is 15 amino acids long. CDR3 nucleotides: TGTGCCAGCAGTCAGGACGGGCCGGGCACCGGGGAGCTGTTTTTT. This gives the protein CASSQDGPGTGELFF.

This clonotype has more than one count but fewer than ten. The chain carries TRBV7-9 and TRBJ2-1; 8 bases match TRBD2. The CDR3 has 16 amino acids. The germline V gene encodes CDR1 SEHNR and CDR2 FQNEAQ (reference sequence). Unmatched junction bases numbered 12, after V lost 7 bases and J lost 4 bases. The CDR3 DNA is TGTGCCAGCACCACAGTGGTAGCGGGGAGTTACAATGAGCAGTTCTTC. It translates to CASTTVVAGSYNEQFF.